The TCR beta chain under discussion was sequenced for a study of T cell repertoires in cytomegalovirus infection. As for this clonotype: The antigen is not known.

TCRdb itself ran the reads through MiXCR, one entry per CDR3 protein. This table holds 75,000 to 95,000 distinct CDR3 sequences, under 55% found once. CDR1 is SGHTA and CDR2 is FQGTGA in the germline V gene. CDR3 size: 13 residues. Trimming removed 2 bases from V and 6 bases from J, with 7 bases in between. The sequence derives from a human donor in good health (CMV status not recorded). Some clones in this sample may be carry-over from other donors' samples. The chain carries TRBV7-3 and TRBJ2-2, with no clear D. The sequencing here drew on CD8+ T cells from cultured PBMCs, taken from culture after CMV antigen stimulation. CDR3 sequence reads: CASSLPGAGELFF. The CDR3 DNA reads TGTGCCAGCAGCTTACCTGGGGCCGGGGAGCTGTTTTTT.